This passage covers 15 T cell receptor beta chains from one sample sequenced in a study of breast tumors, draining lymph nodes, adjacent tissues. TCRdb re-called the multiplex PCR reads with MiXCR, one entry per CDR3 protein. The sample lists some 53,000 distinct CDR3 sequences, under 55% occurring once. Sequencing used breast tumor tissue. The receptors shown here come from a female donor with breast cancer. Some clones in this sample may be carry-over from other donors' samples.

This clonotype was seen at least ten times. The rearrangement joins TRBV6-1 to TRBJ2-7, with D tentatively TRBD1 (6 bases). Trimming stripped 5 bases from V and 6 bases from J, with 20 bases between. CDR1 and CDR2 from the germline V gene are MNHNS and SASEGT. The CDR3 length is 15 residues. CDR3 region: CASSPQGIIPLEQYF. For the CDR3, the DNA is TGTGCCAGCAGTCCCCAGGGGATAATCCCCCTCGAGCAGTACTTC.

On this clonotype itself: Likely a read error: the CDR3 ends without its conserved phenylalanine or tryptophan. The chain carries TRBV20-1 and TRBJ2-7, with TRBD2 matching 11 bases. The CDR3 is made up of 16 amino acids. Germline V gene sequence: CDR1 DFQATT, CDR2 SNEGSKA (reference sequence). The J segment lost 0 bases and the V segment lost 6 bases, leaving 10 bases of the junction unmatched. CDR3 nucleotide sequence: TGCAGTGCGTCGGCTAGCGGGAGGTTTCTCTCCTACGAGCAGTACTTA. Protein: CSASASGRFLSYEQYL.

This clonotype was observed at least ten times. The J gene is TRBJ2-7, the V gene TRBV6-1; D might be TRBD1 (7 bases). Germline V CDR1 and CDR2: MNHNS, SASEGT. Trimming left V 5 bases short and J 4 bases short, with 18 bases between. CDR3 length: 15 amino acids. The CDR3 here is CASSRGGGGGYEQYF. In nucleotides, the CDR3 is TGTGCCAGCAGTAGGGGCGGAGGGGGCGGTTACGAGCAGTACTTC.

This clonotype was seen repeatedly, ten times or more. V is TRBV6-5 and J is TRBJ1-5; D may be TRBD1 (5 bases). The germline V gene has CDR1 MNHEY and CDR2 SVGAGI. The CDR3 consists of 15 residues. V lost 6 bases to trimming and J lost 1 base, with 13 bases between them. The CDR3 loop is CASRPTRDSNQPQHF. CDR3 DNA sequence: TGTGCCAGCAGACCCACCCGGGACAGCAATCAGCCCCAGCATTTT.

The rearrangement joins TRBV10-1 to TRBJ2-7, with a possible D match to TRBD2 (6 bases). Trimming took 4 bases from V and 0 from J, leaving 16 bases between them. The CDR3 is made up of 16 amino acids. Germline CDR1 and CDR2: WNHNN and SYGVQD (reference sequence). The CDR3 coding sequence is TGCGCCAGCAGTGCCAGCCGGGACTCGCTCTCCTACGAGCAGTACTTC. Amino acid sequence: CASSASRDSLSYEQYF.

On this clonotype itself: Because it lacks the conserved phenylalanine or tryptophan at the end, this CDR3 is likely a read error. The chain employs TRBV20-1 and TRBJ2-3; D perhaps matches TRBD2 (5 bases). This CDR3 comprises 15 residues. Germline V gives CDR1 DFQATT, CDR2 SNEGSKA (reference sequence). This chain's CDR3 is CSASQPLGRADTQYL. In DNA, the CDR3 is TGCAGCGCTAGTCAGCCACTAGGACGGGCAGATACGCAGTATCTT.

The rearrangement joins TRBV20-1 to TRBJ2-1; 13 bases match TRBD2. Looked up from germline, CDR1 is DFQATT and CDR2 is SNEGSKA (reference sequence). The V and J ends lost 1 base and 6 bases, in that order; junction bases with no gene match: 6. CDR3 length: 16 amino acids. In nucleotides, the CDR3 is TGCAGTGCTAGAGTACTAGCGGGAGGGCCGGTCAATGAGCAGTTCTTC. Its protein is CSARVLAGGPVNEQFF.

On this clonotype: Mismatch with germline at one junction end may stem from a read error. This rearrangement joins TRBV5-1 to TRBJ2-1; 8 bases fit TRBD2. The CDR3 covers 17 residues. The V gene's germline CDR1 is SGHRS and CDR2 YFSETQ. Here the CDR3 reads CASGLVGSGTPYNEQFF. CDR3 coding DNA: TGCGCCAGCGGCTTGGTTGGTAGCGGGACCCCATACAATGAGCAGTTCTTC. The whole variable domain, filled in from reference TRBV5-1 and TRBJ2-1, reads KAGVTQTPRYLIKTRGQQVTLSCSPISGHRSVSWYQQTPGQGLQFLFEYFSETQRNKGNFPGRFSGRQFSNSRSEMNVSTLELGDSALYLCASGLVGSGTPYNEQFFGPGTRLTVL.

This clonotype was seen many times. The J gene is TRBJ2-3, the V gene TRBV3-1; D might be TRBD1 or TRBD2, each matching 5 bases. The CDR3 runs to 16 residues. V dropped 1 base and J dropped 5 bases, with 16 bases sitting between them. Germline V gene sequence: CDR1 LGHDT, CDR2 YNNKEL (reference sequence). This CDR3 is CASSQVGVRAVDTQYF. The DNA for the CDR3 is TGTGCCAGCAGCCAAGTGGGGGTCAGGGCGGTAGATACGCAGTATTTT.

Many counts were recorded for this clonotype. J is TRBJ2-1 and V is TRBV7-3, with D possibly matching TRBD2 (6 bases). Germline V gives CDR1 SGHTA, CDR2 FQGTGA. V was clipped by 5 bases and J by 0 bases, with 20 bases between them. CDR3 length: 18 amino acids. The CDR3 DNA is TGTGCCAGCAGCCCTTTAAAACCCGCGGGGAGCTCCTACAATGAGCAGTTCTTC. It translates to CASSPLKPAGSSYNEQFF.

This clonotype showed up just once. The missing conserved phenylalanine or tryptophan at the end of this CDR3 makes a read error likely. V gene TRBV20-1 combines with J gene TRBJ2-3; 7 bases match TRBD2. The germline gives CDR1 DFQATT, CDR2 SNEGSKA (reference sequence). The CDR3 length is 15 residues. After removal of 5 bases from V and 3 bases from J, the junction contained 11 bases not matched to a gene. The CDR3 nucleotides are TGCAGTGCTGACAGCGGGACGGGGGTTACAGATACGCAGTATCTT. This gives the protein CSADSGTGVTDTQYL.

This clonotype appeared many times. This rearrangement joins TRBV4-2 to TRBJ1-5, with D unresolved. CDR1 and CDR2 (germline): LGHNA, YNFKEQ. Between the trimmed V and J ends, which lost 0 bases and 7 bases, there was a span of 13 bases. This CDR3 comprises 15 residues. The CDR3 DNA reads as TGTGCCAGCAGCCAAGATACGAGTGGATGGCAGCCCCAGCATTTT. Protein: CASSQDTSGWQPQHF.

This clonotype occurred a few times. The gene calls are TRBV18 and TRBJ1-1; D gene uncertain. V gave up 4 bases and J gave up 7 bases, with 16 bases separating them. The V gene's germline CDR1 is KGHSH and CDR2 LQKENI. The CDR3 has 14 amino acids. The CDR3 loop is CASSQKDNPYEAFF. In nucleotides, the CDR3 is TGTGCCAGCTCACAAAAAGACAACCCCTATGAAGCTTTCTTT.

This clonotype occurred many times. The chain uses TRBV4-1 and TRBJ2-4, with 8 bases matching TRBD2. Germline-derived CDR1 and CDR2 are MGHRA and YSYEKL. After removal of 2 bases from V and 0 bases from J, the junction contained 12 bases not matched to a gene. The CDR3 contains 19 residues. The CDR3 DNA is TGCGCCAGCAGCCAACTCCTCACTAGCGGCCTTGTAGCCAAAAACATTCAGTACTTC. Its protein is CASSQLLTSGLVAKNIQYF.

The chain links TRBV20-1 to TRBJ1-2; TRBD1 is a possible D gene (5 bases). CDR3 length: 13 amino acids. V was clipped by 5 bases and J by 6 bases, with 16 bases between them. Germline loops: CDR1 DFQATT, CDR2 SNEGSKA (reference sequence). Written as DNA, the CDR3 is TGCAGTGCTCTCGGACTAGCGGGGCATGGCTACACCTTC. Amino acids: CSALGLAGHGYTF.